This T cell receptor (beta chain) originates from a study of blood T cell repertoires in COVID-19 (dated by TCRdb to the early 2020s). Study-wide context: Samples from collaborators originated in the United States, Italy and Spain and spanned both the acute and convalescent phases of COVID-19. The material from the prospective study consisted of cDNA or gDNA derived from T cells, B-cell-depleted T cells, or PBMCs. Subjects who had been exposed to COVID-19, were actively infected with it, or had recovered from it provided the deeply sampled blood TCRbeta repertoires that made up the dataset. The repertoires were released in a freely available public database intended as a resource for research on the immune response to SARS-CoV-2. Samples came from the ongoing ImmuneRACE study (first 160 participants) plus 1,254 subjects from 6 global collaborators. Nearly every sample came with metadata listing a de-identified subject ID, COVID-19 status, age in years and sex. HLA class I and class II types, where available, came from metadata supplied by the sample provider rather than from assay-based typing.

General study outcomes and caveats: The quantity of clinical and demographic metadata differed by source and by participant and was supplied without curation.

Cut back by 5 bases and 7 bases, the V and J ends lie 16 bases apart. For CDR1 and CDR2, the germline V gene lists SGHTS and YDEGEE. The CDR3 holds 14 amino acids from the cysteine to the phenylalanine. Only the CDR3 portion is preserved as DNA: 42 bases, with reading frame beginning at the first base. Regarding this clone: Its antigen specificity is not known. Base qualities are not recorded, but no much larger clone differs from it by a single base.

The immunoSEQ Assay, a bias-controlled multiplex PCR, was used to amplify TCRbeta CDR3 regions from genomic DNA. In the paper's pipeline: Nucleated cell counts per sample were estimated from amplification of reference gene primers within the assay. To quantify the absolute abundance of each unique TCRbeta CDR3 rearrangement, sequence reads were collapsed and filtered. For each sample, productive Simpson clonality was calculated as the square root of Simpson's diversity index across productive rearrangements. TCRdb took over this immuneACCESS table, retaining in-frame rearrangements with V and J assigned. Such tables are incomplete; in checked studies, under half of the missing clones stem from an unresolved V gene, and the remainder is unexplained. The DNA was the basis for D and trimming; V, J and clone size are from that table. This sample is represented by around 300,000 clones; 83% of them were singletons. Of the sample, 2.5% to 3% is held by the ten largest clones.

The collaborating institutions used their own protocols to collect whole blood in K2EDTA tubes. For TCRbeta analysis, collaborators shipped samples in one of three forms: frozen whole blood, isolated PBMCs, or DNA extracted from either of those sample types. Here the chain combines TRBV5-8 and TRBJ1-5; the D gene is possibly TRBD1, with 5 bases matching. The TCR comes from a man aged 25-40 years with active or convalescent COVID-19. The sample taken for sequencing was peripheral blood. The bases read TGTGCCAGCAGTGAATGGCAGGGCGAACAGCCCCAGCATTTT. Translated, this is CASSEWQGEQPQHF.